This TCR beta chain originates from a study of blood T cell repertoires in COVID-19. Study-wide background: The samples span acute and convalescent COVID-19 from the United States, Italy and Spain. T cells, B-cell-depleted T cells, or PBMCs supplied cDNA or gDNA.

The authors' processing: The assay estimated nucleated cells by amplifying reference gene primers. Profiling relied on immunoSEQ multiplex PCR, and the TCRdb table lists in-frame clones only, not all of them. The DNA gave D and trimming, while V, J and clone size come from that table. Of some 140,000 clones listed, approximately 87% are singletons. The sequence derives from a man between 65 and 85 years old with active COVID-19. Sample: peripheral blood.

The CDR3, as DNA: TGTGCCAGCAGCTTAGGAGGACAGAAAGAGACCCAGTACTTC. Encoded protein: CASSLGGQKETQYF. V is TRBV7-9 and J is TRBJ2-5; D might be TRBD1 (6 bases). From germline, CDR1 is SEHNR and CDR2 FQNEAQ (reference sequence). Trimming took off 1 base at V and 3 bases at J, with 9 bases between the two ends. The CDR3 runs 14 residues.